A selection of T cell receptor beta chains follows, all from one sample in a study of blood T cell repertoires in COVID-19. Generated by immunoSEQ multiplex PCR, the TCRdb table keeps only in-frame clones and is missing some. The sample shows around 200,000 clones, about 86% of them seen only once. The sample comprised peripheral blood. The receptors were gathered from a man between 65 and 79 years old with active or convalescent COVID-19. The CDR3 runs from the conserved cysteine through the conserved F or W. D genes are given only for firm matches. Size is stated for part of the rows, as once, few or many counts, or as a class when the clone is expanded.

NA	many	TRBV6-6	TRBJ2-7	TGTGCCAGCACTCCAGCGGGCAGAGCCTACGAGCAGTACTTC	CASTPAGRAYEQYF
NA	once	TRBV15	TRBJ2-7	TGTGCCACCAGCAGAGACCGGAGGGGGCCCCTTGCCGGGAGCTCCTACGAGCAGTACTTC	CATSRDRRGPLAGSSYEQYF
NA	NA	TRBV7-2	TRBJ1-2	TGTGCCAGCAGCTTGGGGTTCGGCAGGGTTAGCTACACCTTC	CASSLGFGRVSYTF
TRBD2	NA	TRBV6-5	TRBJ2-2	TGTGCCAGCAGGGTTAGCGGGGGGTTGGCCGGGGAGCTGTTTTTT	CASRVSGGLAGELFF
TRBD2	NA	TRBV7-2	TRBJ2-1	TGTGCCAGCAGCCGGCTAGCGGTCTTTTTTTATGAGCAGTTCTTC	CASSRLAVFFYEQFF
NA	NA	TRBV13	TRBJ1-2	TGTGCCAGCAGCTTACGGGACTATGGCTACACCTTC	CASSLRDYGYTF
NA	NA	TRBV4-3	TRBJ1-1	TGCGCCAGCAGCCAAGATCCCCAGGTAAACACTGAAGCTTTCTTT	CASSQDPQVNTEAFF
NA	once	TRBV6-5	TRBJ2-1	TGTGCCAGCAGTTCGCGGGGACTTCCCAATGAGCAGTTCTTC	CASSSRGLPNEQFF
TRBD1	NA	TRBV18	TRBJ2-2	TGTGCCAGCTCACTGATGGGACAGACGAACACCGGGGAGCTGTTTTTT	CASSLMGQTNTGELFF
TRBD2	NA	TRBV7-8	TRBJ2-3	TGTGCCAGCAGCTTCGCGGGAGGGACGTCTGGGGCCTACACAGATACGCAGTATTTT	CASSFAGGTSGAYTDTQYF
TRBD1	NA	TRBV10-3	TRBJ1-5	TGTGCCATCAGTTTGACAGGGGGAGGTCAGCCCCAGCATTTT	CAISLTGGGQPQHF
NA	NA	TRBV12-3/TRBV12-4	TRBJ1-2	TGTGCCAGCAGTCTACTCGGGAGTGGCTACACCTTC	CASSLLGSGYTF
TRBD1	NA	TRBV18	TRBJ2-7	TGTGCCAGCTCACCACAGAGGACAGGGGAATACGAGCAGTACTTC	CASSPQRTGEYEQYF
NA	NA	TRBV6-6	TRBJ2-3	TGTGCCAGCAGTTACTCGTCGCAGGGGTGGCCAGATACGCAGTATTTT	CASSYSSQGWPDTQYF
NA	NA	TRBV20-1	TRBJ2-7	TGCAGTGCTCTGGGGGGATCCGAGCAGTACTTC	CSALGGSEQYF
NA	NA	TRBV12-3/TRBV12-4	TRBJ2-2	TGTGCCAGCAGTCCCGGAGTGACCGGGGAGCTGTTTTTT	CASSPGVTGELFF
NA	NA	TRBV30	TRBJ1-4	TGTGCCGGACGTTGGGGGGACCTACTTGCAACTAATGAAAAACTGTTTTTT	CAGRWGDLLATNEKLFF
NA	NA	TRBV5-1	TRBJ1-2	TGCGCCAGCAGCTACACTCGGACACGGGGCTACACCTTC	CASSYTRTRGYTF
NA	NA	TRBV28	TRBJ1-1	TGTGCCAGCAGTCTCCCGACAGTGTCGAACACTGAAGCTTTCTTT	CASSLPTVSNTEAFF